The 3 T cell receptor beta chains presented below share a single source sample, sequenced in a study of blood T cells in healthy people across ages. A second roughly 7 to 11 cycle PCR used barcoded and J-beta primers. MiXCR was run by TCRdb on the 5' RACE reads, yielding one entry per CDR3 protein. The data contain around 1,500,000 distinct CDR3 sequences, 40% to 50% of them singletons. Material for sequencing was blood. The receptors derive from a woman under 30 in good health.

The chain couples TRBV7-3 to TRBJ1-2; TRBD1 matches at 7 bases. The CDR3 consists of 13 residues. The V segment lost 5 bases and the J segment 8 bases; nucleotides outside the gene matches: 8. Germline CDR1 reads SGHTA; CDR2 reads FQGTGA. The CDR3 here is CASSMGQSQGYTF. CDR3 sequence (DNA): TGTGCCAGCAGCATGGGACAGTCGCAGGGCTACACCTTC.

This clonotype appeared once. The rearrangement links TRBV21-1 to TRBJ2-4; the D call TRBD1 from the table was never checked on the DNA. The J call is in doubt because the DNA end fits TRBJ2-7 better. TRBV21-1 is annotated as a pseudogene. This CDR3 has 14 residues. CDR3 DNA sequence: TGTACCAGCAGCCGACAGGGTAGAGACTACGAGCAGTACTTC. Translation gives CTSSRQGRDYEQYF.

Here the CDR3 reads CASSARTESYEQYF. CDR3 nucleotides: TGTGCCAGCAGTGCTAGGACGGAATCCTACGAGCAGTACTTC. The chain recombines TRBV12-3 or TRBV12-4 with TRBJ2-7; D uncertain. The CDR3 has 14 amino acids. Trimming left V 5 bases short and J 1 base short, with 12 bases between.